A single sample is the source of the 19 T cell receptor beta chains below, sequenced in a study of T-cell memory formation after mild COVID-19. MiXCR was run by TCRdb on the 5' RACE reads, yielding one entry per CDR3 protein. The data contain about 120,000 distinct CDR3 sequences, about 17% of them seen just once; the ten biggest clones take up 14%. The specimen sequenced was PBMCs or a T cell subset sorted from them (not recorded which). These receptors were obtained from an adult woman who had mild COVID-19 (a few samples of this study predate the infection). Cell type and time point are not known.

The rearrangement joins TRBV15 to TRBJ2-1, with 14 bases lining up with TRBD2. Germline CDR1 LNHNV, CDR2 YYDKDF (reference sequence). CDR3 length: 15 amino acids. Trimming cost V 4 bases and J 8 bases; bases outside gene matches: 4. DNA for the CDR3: TGTGCCACCAGCACTGGGACTAGCGGGAGTTATGAGCAGTTCTTC. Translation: CATSTGTSGSYEQFF. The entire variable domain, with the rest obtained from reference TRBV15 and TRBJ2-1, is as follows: DAMVIQNPRYQVTQFGKPVTLSCSQTLNHNVMYWYQQKSSQAPKLLFHYYDKDFNNEADTPDNFQSRRPNTSFCFLDIRSPGLGDTAMYLCATSTGTSGSYEQFFGPGTRLTVL.

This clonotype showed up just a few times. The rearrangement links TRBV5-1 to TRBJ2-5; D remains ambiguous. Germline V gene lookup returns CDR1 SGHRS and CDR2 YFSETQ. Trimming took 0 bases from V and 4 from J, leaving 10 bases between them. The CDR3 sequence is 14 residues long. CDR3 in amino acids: CASSLGGTRETQYF. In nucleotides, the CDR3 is TGCGCCAGCAGCTTGGGGGGAACCCGAGAGACCCAGTACTTC.

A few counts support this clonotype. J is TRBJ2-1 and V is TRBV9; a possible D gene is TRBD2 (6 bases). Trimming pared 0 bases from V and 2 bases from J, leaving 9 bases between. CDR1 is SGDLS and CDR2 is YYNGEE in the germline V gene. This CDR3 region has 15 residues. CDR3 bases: TGTGCCAGCAGCGTAGCGGGAGAGGCCTACAATGAGCAGTTCTTC. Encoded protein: CASSVAGEAYNEQFF.

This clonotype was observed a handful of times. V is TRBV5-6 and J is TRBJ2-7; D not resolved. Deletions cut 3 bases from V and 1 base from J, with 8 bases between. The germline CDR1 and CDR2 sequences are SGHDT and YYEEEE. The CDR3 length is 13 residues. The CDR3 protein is CASSSDTSYEQYF. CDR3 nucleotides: TGTGCCAGCAGCTCCGACACGTCCTACGAGCAGTACTTC.

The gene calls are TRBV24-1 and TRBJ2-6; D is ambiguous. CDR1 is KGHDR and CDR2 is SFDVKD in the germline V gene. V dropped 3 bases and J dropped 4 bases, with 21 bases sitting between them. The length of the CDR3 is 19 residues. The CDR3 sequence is CATSDGRVPFMGGANVLTF. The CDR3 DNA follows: TGTGCCACCAGTGATGGAAGGGTCCCCTTCATGGGGGGGGCCAACGTCCTGACTTTC.

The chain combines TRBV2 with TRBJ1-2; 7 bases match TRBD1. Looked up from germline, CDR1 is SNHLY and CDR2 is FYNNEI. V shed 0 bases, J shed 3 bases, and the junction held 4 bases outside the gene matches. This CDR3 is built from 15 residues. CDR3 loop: CASSEATGSYYGYTF. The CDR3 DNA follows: TGTGCCAGCAGTGAAGCGACAGGGTCATACTATGGCTACACCTTC.

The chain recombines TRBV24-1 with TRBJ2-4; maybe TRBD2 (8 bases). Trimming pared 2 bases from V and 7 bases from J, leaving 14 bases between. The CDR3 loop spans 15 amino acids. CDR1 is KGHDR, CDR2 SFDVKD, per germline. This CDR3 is CATSDSGLGGNIQYF. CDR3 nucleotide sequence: TGTGCCACCAGTGATTCGGGACTAGGGGGCAACATTCAGTACTTC.

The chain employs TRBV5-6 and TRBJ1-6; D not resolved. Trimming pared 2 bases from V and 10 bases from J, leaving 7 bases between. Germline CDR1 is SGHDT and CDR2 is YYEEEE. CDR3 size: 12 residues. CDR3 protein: CASSLARSPLHF. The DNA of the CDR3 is TGTGCCAGCAGCTTAGCACGGTCACCCCTCCACTTT.

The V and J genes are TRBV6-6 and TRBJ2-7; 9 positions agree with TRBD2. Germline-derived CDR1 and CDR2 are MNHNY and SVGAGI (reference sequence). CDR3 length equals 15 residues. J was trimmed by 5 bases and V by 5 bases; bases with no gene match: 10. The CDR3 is CASSRGREGLHEQYF. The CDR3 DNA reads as TGTGCCAGCAGTCGGGGGCGGGAGGGCCTCCACGAGCAGTACTTC.

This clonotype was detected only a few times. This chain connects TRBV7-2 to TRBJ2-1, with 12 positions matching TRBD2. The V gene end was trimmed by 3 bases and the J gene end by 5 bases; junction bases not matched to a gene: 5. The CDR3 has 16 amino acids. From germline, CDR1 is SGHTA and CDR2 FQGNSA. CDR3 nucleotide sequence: TGTGCCAGCAGCTTTCTAGCGGGAGGGGGACACAATGAGCAGTTCTTC. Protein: CASSFLAGGGHNEQFF. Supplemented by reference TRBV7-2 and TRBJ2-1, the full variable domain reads GAGVSQSPSNKVTEKGKDVELRCDPISGHTALYWYRQSLGQGLEFLIYFQGNSAPDKSGLPSDRFSAERTGGSVSTLTIQRTQQEDSAVYLCASSFLAGGGHNEQFFGPGTRLTVL.

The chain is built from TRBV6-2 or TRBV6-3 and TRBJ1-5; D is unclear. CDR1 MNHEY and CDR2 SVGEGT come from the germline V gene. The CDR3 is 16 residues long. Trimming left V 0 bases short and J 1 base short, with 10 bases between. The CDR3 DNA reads TGTGCCAGCAGTTACTCGATTGGGTTAAGCAATCAGCCCCAGCATTTT. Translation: CASSYSIGLSNQPQHF.

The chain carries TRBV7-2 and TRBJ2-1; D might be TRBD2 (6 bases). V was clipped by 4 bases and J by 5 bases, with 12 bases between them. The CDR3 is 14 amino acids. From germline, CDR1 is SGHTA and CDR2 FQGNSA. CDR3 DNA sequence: TGTGCCAGCAGCTCGGCGCGGGGTCACAATGAGCAGTTCTTC. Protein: CASSSARGHNEQFF.

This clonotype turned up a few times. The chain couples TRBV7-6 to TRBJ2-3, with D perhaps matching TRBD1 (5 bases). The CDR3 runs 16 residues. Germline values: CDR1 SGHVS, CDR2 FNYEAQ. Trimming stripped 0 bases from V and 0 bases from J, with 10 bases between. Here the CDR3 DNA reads TGTGCCAGCAGCTTAGCTTCAGGGTGGAGCACAGATACGCAGTATTTT. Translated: CASSLASGWSTDTQYF.

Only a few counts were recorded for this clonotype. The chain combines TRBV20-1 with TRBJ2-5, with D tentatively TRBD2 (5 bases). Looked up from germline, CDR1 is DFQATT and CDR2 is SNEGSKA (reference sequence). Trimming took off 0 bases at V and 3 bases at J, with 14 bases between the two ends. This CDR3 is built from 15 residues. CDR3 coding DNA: TGCAGTGCTAGAGATATGGCCCGGGGAAAAGAGACCCAGTACTTC. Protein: CSARDMARGKETQYF.

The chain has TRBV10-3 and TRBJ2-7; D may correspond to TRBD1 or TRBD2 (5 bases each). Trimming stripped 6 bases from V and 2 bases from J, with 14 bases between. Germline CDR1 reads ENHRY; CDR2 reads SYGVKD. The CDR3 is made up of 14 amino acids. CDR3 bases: TGTGCCATCAGCCCCGGGACGCGAACCTACGAGCAGTACTTC. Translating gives CAISPGTRTYEQYF.

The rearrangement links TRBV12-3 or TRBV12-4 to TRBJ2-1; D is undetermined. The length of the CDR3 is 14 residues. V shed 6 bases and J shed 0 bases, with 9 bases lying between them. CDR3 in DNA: TGTGCCAGCAGGTCCGTAAGCTCCTACAATGAGCAGTTCTTC. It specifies CASRSVSSYNEQFF.

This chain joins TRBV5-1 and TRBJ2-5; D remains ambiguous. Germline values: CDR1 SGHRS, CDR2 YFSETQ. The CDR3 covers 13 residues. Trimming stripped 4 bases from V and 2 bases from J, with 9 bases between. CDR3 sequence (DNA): TGCGCCAGCAGCCGTCCAGAACAAGAGACCCAGTACTTC. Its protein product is CASSRPEQETQYF.

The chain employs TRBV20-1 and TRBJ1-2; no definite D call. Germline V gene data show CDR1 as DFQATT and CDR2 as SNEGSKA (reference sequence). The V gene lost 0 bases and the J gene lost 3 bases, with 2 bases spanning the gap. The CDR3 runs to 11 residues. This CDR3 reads CSAREDYGYTF. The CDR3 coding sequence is TGCAGTGCTAGAGAAGACTATGGCTACACCTTC.

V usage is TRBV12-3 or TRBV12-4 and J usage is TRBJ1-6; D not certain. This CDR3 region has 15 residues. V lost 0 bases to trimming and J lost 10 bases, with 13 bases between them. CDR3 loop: CASSLADTLGSPLHF. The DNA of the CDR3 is TGTGCCAGCAGTTTAGCAGATACCTTGGGGTCACCCCTCCACTTT.